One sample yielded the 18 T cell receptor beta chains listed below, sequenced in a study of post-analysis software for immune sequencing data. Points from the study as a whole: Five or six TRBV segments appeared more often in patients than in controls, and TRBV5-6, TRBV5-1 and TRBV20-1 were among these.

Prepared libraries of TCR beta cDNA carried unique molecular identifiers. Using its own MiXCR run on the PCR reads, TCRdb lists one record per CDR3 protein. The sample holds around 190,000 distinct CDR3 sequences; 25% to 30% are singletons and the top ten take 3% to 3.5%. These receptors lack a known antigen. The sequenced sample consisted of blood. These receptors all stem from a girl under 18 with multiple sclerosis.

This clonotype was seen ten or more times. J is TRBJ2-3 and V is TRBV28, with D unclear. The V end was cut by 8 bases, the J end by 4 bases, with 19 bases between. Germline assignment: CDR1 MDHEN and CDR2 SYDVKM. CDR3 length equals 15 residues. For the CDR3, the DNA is TGTGCCAGCCAAAAGGCCCGACTCCGGCCAGATACGCAGTATTTT. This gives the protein CASQKARLRPDTQYF.

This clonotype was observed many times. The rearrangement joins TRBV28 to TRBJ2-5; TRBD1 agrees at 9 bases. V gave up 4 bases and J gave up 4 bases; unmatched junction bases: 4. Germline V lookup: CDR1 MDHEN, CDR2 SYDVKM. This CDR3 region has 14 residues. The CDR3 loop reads CASSSHRGRETQYF. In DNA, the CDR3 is TGTGCCAGCAGTTCGCACAGGGGGCGAGAGACCCAGTACTTC.

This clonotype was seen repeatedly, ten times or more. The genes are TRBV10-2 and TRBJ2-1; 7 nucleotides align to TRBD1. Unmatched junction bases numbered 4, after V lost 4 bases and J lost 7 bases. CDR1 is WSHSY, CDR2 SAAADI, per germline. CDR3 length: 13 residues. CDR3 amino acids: CASSGQTGNEQFF. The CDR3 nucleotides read TGCGCCAGCAGTGGACAGACAGGGAATGAGCAGTTCTTC.

The CDR3 reads CASSILGSYNEQYF. The CDR3 coding sequence is TGTGCCAGCAGTATTCTAGGGTCCTACAATGAGCAGTACTTC. The rearrangement joins TRBV28 to TRBJ2-1; unclear D gene. The J call may be mistaken, given a closer DNA end match to TRBJ2-7. Germline V CDR1 and CDR2: MDHEN, SYDVKM. The CDR3 contains 14 residues.

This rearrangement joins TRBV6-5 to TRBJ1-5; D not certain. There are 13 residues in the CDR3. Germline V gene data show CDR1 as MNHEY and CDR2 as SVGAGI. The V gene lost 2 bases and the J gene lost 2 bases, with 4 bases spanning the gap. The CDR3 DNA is TGTGCCAGCAGTTACCGTCGCAATCAGCCCCAGCATTTT. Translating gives CASSYRRNQPQHF.

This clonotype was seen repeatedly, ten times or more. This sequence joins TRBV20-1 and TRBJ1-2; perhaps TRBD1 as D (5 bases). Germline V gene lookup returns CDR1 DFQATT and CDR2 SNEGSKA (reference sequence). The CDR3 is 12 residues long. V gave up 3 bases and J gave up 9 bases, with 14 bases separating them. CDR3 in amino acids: CSASRGAVRYTF. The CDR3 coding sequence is TGCAGTGCTAGTCGCGGGGCCGTGCGCTACACCTTC.

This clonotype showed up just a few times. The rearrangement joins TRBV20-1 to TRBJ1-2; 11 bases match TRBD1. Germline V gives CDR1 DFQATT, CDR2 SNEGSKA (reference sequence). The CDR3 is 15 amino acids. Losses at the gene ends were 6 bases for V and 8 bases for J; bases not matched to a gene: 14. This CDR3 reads CSAPTSGQGADGYTF. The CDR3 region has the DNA TGCAGTGCCCCGACCTCCGGACAGGGGGCAGACGGCTACACCTTC.

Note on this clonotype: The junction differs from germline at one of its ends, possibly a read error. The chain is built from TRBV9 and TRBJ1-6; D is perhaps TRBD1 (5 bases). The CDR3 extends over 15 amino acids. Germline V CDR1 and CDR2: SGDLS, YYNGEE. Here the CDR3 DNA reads TGTGCCAGCAGCGGCGGGACGGTTAACAATTCACCCCCCCACTTT. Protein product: CASSGGTVNNSPPHF.

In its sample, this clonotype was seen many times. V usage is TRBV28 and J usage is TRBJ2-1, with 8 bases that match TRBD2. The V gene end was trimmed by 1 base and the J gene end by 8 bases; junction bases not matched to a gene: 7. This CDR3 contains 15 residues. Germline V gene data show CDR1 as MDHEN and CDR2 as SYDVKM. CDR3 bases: TGTGCCAGCAGTTTATATGGCGGGAGGTTCGATGAGCAGTTCTTC. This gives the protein CASSLYGGRFDEQFF.

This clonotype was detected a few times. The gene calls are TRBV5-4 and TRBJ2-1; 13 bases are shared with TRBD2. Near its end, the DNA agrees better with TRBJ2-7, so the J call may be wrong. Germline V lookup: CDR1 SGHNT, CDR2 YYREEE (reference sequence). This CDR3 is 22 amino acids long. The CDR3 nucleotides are TGTGCCAGCAGCTTGGCCCCCGGGACTAGCGGGACGCGGCTCTACTACTACAATGAGCAGTACTTC. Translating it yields CASSLAPGTSGTRLYYYNEQYF.

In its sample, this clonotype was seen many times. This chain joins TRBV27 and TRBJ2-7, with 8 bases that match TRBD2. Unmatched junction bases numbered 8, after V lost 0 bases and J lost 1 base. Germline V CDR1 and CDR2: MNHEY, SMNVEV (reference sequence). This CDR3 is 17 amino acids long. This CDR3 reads CASSLSATSVTSYEQYF. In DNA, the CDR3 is TGTGCCAGCAGTTTATCCGCGACTAGCGTTACATCCTACGAGCAGTACTTC.

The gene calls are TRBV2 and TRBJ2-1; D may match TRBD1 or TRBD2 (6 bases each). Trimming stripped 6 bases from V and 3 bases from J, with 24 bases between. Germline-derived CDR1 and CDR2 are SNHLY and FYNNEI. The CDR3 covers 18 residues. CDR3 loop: CASRPGLFVGGGYNEQFF. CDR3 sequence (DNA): TGTGCCAGCAGACCGGGACTCTTCGTAGGGGGAGGCTACAATGAGCAGTTCTTC. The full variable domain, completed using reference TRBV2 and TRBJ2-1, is EPEVTQTPSHQVTQMGQEVILRCVPISNHLYFYWYRQILGQKVEFLVSFYNNEISEKSEIFDDQFSVERPDGSNFTLKIRSTKLEDSAMYFCASRPGLFVGGGYNEQFFGPGTRLTVL.

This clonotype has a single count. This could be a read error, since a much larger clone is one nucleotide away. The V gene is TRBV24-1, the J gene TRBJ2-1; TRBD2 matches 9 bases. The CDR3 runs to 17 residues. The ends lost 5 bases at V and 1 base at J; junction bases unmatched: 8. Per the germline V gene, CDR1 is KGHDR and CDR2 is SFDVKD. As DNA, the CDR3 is TGTGCCACCAGTGGCCTAGCGGGGCCCCAATCCTACAATGAGCAGTTCTTC. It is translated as CATSGLAGPQSYNEQFF.

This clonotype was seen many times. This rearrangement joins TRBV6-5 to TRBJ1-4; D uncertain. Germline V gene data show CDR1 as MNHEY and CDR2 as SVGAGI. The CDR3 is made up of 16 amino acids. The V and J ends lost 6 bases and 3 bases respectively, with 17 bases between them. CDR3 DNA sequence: TGTGCCAGCAGAGCCATCTCCACACGGGCTAATGAAAAACTGTTTTTT. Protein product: CASRAISTRANEKLFF.

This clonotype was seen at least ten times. This CDR3 reads CATSRNGETQYF. In DNA, the CDR3 is TGTGCCACCAGCAGAAACGGAGAGACCCAGTACTTC. This chain connects TRBV15 to TRBJ2-5, with D unresolved. Germline V gene lookup returns CDR1 LNHNV and CDR2 YYDKDF (reference sequence). This CDR3 has 12 residues. V lost 2 bases and J lost 4, with 5 bases in between.

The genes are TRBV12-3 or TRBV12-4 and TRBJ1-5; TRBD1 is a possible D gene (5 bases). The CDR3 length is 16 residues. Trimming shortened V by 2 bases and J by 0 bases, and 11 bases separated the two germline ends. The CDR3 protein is CASSLKGWGSNQPQHF. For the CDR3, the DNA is TGTGCCAGCAGTTTAAAGGGGTGGGGTAGCAATCAGCCCCAGCATTTT.

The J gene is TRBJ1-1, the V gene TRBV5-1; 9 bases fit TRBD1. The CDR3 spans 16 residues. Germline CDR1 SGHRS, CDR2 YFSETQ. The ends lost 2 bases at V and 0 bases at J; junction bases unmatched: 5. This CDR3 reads CASSLQGAGMNTEAFF. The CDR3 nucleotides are TGCGCCAGCAGCTTACAGGGGGCCGGGATGAACACTGAAGCTTTCTTT. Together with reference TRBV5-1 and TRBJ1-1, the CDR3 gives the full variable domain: KAGVTQTPRYLIKTRGQQVTLSCSPISGHRSVSWYQQTPGQGLQFLFEYFSETQRNKGNFPGRFSGRQFSNSRSEMNVSTLELGDSALYLCASSLQGAGMNTEAFFGQGTRLTVV.

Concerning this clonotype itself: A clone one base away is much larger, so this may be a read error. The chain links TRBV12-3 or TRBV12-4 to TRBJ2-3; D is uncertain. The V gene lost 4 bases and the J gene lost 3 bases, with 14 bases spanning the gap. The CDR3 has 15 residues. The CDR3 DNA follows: TGTGCCAGCAGTTCCCCAGGCAGAGGTACAGATACGCAGTATTTT. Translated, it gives CASSSPGRGTDTQYF.